These 31 T cell receptor beta chains originate from one sample sequenced in a study of CD8 T cells in Susac syndrome. The authors reverse transcribed roughly 0.5 to 1 ug RNA with random hexamers. TCRdb processed the immunoSEQ multiplex PCR reads anew with MiXCR; each CDR3 protein has one entry. The sample lists 150,000 to 200,000 distinct CDR3 sequences, around 96% occurring once. Sequencing used CD4+ T cells from PBMCs. All receptors come from a human donor with Susac syndrome.

CDR3 loop: CSARTQYEQFF. The CDR3, as DNA: TGCAGTGCGAGGACTCAATATGAGCAGTTCTTC. V gene TRBV20-1 combines with J gene TRBJ2-1; a weak D match, TRBD2 (5 bases). Germline CDR1 DFQATT, CDR2 SNEGSKA (reference sequence). The CDR3 runs 11 residues. V was clipped by 6 bases and J by 8 bases, with 11 bases between them.

The V and J genes are TRBV28 and TRBJ2-7; D is ambiguous. The CDR3 runs 12 residues. Trimming took 2 bases from V and 4 from J, leaving 6 bases between them. CDR1 is MDHEN and CDR2 is SYDVKM in the germline V gene. The CDR3 reads CASSLTGYEQYV. CDR3 sequence (DNA): TGTGCCAGCAGTTTAACTGGATACGAGCAGTACGTC.

The V call is TRBV9, the J call TRBJ2-5; possibly TRBD1 for D (6 bases). Trimming removed 6 bases at V and 1 base at J, with 13 bases between. The CDR3 runs to 14 residues. Germline-derived CDR1 and CDR2 are SGDLS and YYNGEE. The CDR3 nucleotides read TGTGCCAGCACGACAGGTCACTTCCAAGAGACCCAGTACTTC. Translated: CASTTGHFQETQYF.

V is TRBV10-3 and J is TRBJ2-7; 8 nucleotides align to TRBD1. Germline CDR1 ENHRY, CDR2 SYGVKD. V trimming: 5 bases; J trimming: 3 bases; junction bases outside the gene matches: 9. There are 15 residues in the CDR3. CDR3 region: CAISPGGTLLYEQYV. The CDR3 region has the DNA TGTGCCATCAGTCCAGGGGGCACCCTACTCTACGAGCAGTACGTC.

This chain links TRBV19 with TRBJ1-6; 8 bases line up with TRBD1. Germline V gene sequence: CDR1 LNHDA, CDR2 SQIVND (reference sequence). Trimming cost V 10 bases and J 4 bases; bases outside gene matches: 9. This CDR3 region has 15 residues. CDR3 residues: CATRQGMEYNSPLHF. In DNA form, the CDR3 reads TGTGCCACGCGACAGGGGATGGAGTATAATTCACCCCTCCACTTT.

This clonotype was counted a single time. CDR3 region: CASSLGTSGGGRSETQYF. In DNA, the CDR3 is TGTGCCAGCAGTTTAGGGACTAGCGGAGGGGGAAGGTCAGAGACCCAGTACTTC. The chain links TRBV12-3 or TRBV12-4 to TRBJ2-5; 10 bases are shared with TRBD2. V shed 1 base and J 4 bases; nucleotides not matched to a gene: 12. The CDR3 runs to 18 residues.

This clonotype was seen a single time. The chain combines TRBV9 with TRBJ1-6; TRBD1 agrees at 8 bases. The CDR3 spans 12 residues. V trimming: 2 bases; J trimming: 16 bases; junction bases outside the gene matches: 5. Germline V gene lookup returns CDR1 SGDLS and CDR2 YYNGEE. The CDR3 here is CASSVPGQALHF. The CDR3 DNA follows: TGTGCCAGCAGCGTTCCGGGACAGGCACTCCACTTT.

The chain recombines TRBV5-1 with TRBJ1-1; D is possibly TRBD1 (5 bases). Between the trimmed V and J ends, which lost 1 base and 1 base, there was a span of 17 bases. The CDR3 is 17 residues long. CDR1 and CDR2 (germline): SGHRS, YFSETQ. DNA of the CDR3: TGCGCCAGCAGCTTGCTCGAGACAGCCTCGAGGAACACTGAAGCTTTCTTT. It is translated as CASSLLETASRNTEAFF. Based on the CDR3 plus reference TRBV5-1 and TRBJ1-1, the full variable domain is KAGVTQTPRYLIKTRGQQVTLSCSPISGHRSVSWYQQTPGQGLQFLFEYFSETQRNKGNFPGRFSGRQFSNSRSEMNVSTLELGDSALYLCASSLLETASRNTEAFFGQGTRLTVV.

The table lists this clonotype with a few counts. CDR3 protein: CASSATYNEQFF. In DNA, the CDR3 is TGTGCCAGCTCCGCTACCTACAATGAGCAGTTCTTC. V gene TRBV28 combines with J gene TRBJ2-1; no reliable D call. Trimming took 8 bases from V and 2 from J, leaving 7 bases between them. The CDR3 runs to 12 residues. The germline CDR1 and CDR2 sequences are MDHEN and SYDVKM. Using reference TRBV28 and TRBJ2-1 for the parts outside the CDR3, the full variable domain is DVKVTQSSRYLVKRTGEKVFLECVQDMDHENMFWYRQDPGLGLRLIYFSYDVKMKEKGDIPEGYSVSREKKERFSLILESASTNQTSMYLCASSATYNEQFFGPGTRLTVL.

This chain joins TRBV6-5 and TRBJ1-1; 10 bases map to TRBD1. The germline CDR1 and CDR2 sequences are MNHEY and SVGAGI. The J segment lost 3 bases and the V segment lost 4 bases, leaving 11 bases of the junction unmatched. This CDR3 is built from 17 residues. The CDR3 reads CASSLTGTGVIYTEAFF. CDR3 coding DNA: TGTGCCAGCAGTTTAACCGGGACAGGGGTAATATACACTGAAGCTTTCTTT.

The chain recombines TRBV7-2 with TRBJ2-7, with D possibly matching TRBD1 (5 bases). This CDR3 contains 15 residues. With 4 bases removed from V and 5 bases from J, the gap between germline ends came to 18 bases. From germline, CDR1 is SGHTA and CDR2 FQGNSA. In nucleotides, the CDR3 is TGTGCCAGCAGCTCGGCCGTCAGACAGATCCACGAGCAGTACTTC. As protein: CASSSAVRQIHEQYF.

The chain is built from TRBV19 and TRBJ2-6; no firm D call. This CDR3 is built from 15 residues. V lost 0 bases and J 0 bases, leaving 3 bases between the germline ends. Per the germline V gene, CDR1 is LNHDA and CDR2 is SQIVND (reference sequence). Written as DNA, the CDR3 is TGTGCCAGTAGTATAGATAACTCTGGGGCCAACGTCCTGACTTTC. Protein sequence: CASSIDNSGANVLTF.

The rearrangement uses TRBV30 and TRBJ2-7; 10 nucleotides line up with TRBD1. V lost 1 base, J lost 1 base, and 7 bases stayed unmatched. In germline, CDR1 is GTSNPN, CDR2 SVGIG (reference sequence). The CDR3 consists of 16 residues. Here the CDR3 reads CAWSGYRTGGSYEQYF. In DNA, the CDR3 is TGTGCCTGGAGTGGCTACCGGACAGGGGGGTCCTACGAGCAGTACTTC.

This clonotype appeared a single time. The chain has TRBV2 and TRBJ2-1, with 9 bases matching TRBD1. V lost 1 base to trimming and J lost 6 bases; unmatched junction nucleotides: 1. This CDR3 spans 14 amino acids. Germline V CDR1 and CDR2: SNHLY, FYNNEI. In nucleotides, the CDR3 is TGTGCCAGCAGTGAAGAGGACAGGGGCAATGAGCAGTTCTTC. Translated: CASSEEDRGNEQFF. The full variable domain, with the rest looked up from reference TRBV2 and TRBJ2-1, is EPEVTQTPSHQVTQMGQEVILRCVPISNHLYFYWYRQILGQKVEFLVSFYNNEISEKSEIFDDQFSVERPDGSNFTLKIRSTKLEDSAMYFCASSEEDRGNEQFFGPGTRLTVL.

CDR3 residues: CASSLGRGNYEQYV. Written as DNA, the CDR3 is TGTGCCAGCAGCTTGGGGCGGGGGAACTACGAGCAGTACGTC. The chain is built from TRBV11-2 and TRBJ2-7, with 7 bases identical to TRBD2. CDR3 length: 14 residues. Germline CDR1 SGHAT, CDR2 FQNNGV. The V and J ends lost 3 bases and 3 bases, in that order; junction bases with no gene match: 5.

The rearrangement joins TRBV4-2 to TRBJ2-1, with TRBD2 matching over 9 bases. Trimming took 1 base from V and 3 from J; bases not matched to a gene: 4. The CDR3 loop spans 16 amino acids. CDR1 and CDR2 (germline): LGHNA, YNFKEQ. DNA for the CDR3: TGTGCCAGCAGCCAAGGGTCTAGCGGGGACTACAATGAGCAGTTCTTC. Translating it yields CASSQGSSGDYNEQFF.

The genes are TRBV7-2 and TRBJ2-6, with 9 bases aligning to TRBD2. V lost 2 bases and J lost 0; bases outside the gene matches: 5. The CDR3 totals 18 residues. Germline loops: CDR1 SGHTA, CDR2 FQGNSA. The CDR3 bases are TGTGCCAGCAGCTTATGGCTAGCGGGGTCCTCTGGGGCCAACGTCCTGACTTTC. The encoded protein is CASSLWLAGSSGANVLTF.

The chain couples TRBV7-8 to TRBJ2-7; 7 positions match TRBD1. This CDR3 comprises 13 residues. V shed 5 bases, J shed 5 bases, and the junction held 6 bases outside the gene matches. Germline values: CDR1 SGHVS, CDR2 FQNEAQ. The chain's CDR3 is CASSARQGNEQYV. CDR3 nucleotides: TGTGCCAGCAGCGCCCGACAGGGTAACGAGCAGTACGTC.

V and J are TRBV20-1 and TRBJ2-2; the D gene is possibly TRBD1 (5 bases). This CDR3 has 18 residues. Germline V CDR1 and CDR2: DFQATT, SNEGSKA (reference sequence). V was shortened by 5 bases and J by 0 bases, with 22 bases between the two germline ends. In DNA, the CDR3 is TGCAGTGCTCATAGGGGCGGCAGCACTTTCTCGAACACCGGGGAGCTGTTTTTT. Translation gives CSAHRGGSTFSNTGELFF.

This rearrangement joins TRBV20-1 to TRBJ2-1, with TRBD2 as a possible D gene (6 bases). The CDR3 runs to 15 residues. Trimming took 0 bases from V and 7 from J, leaving 16 bases between them. Germline CDR1 is DFQATT and CDR2 is SNEGSKA (reference sequence). As DNA, the CDR3 is TGCAGTGCTAGAGATTCAACCCACCGGGGGAATGAGCAGTTCTTC. Translating gives CSARDSTHRGNEQFF.

The rearrangement joins TRBV4-1 to TRBJ2-1, with D perhaps matching TRBD2 (5 bases). The germline gives CDR1 MGHRA, CDR2 YSYEKL. This CDR3 has 12 amino acids. V lost 2 bases, J lost 8 bases, and 7 bases lay in between. CDR3 DNA: TGCGCCAGCAGCCAAAAAGCGGATGAGCAGTTCTTC. Protein: CASSQKADEQFF.

CDR3 sequence (DNA): TGTGCCAGCAGCTTGGCTACCTACAATGAGCAGTTCTTC. It specifies CASSLATYNEQFF. This chain connects TRBV5-4 to TRBJ2-1; D gene ambiguous. CDR1 is SGHNT and CDR2 is YYREEE in the germline V gene (reference sequence). The ends were cut back, 0 bases at V and 2 bases at J, with 3 bases in the middle. This CDR3 has 13 residues.

This clonotype was detected only once. The chain recombines TRBV5-5 with TRBJ2-4; 9 bases agree with TRBD1. Trimming cost V 4 bases and J 6 bases; bases outside gene matches: 8. Germline lookup yields CDR1 SGHKS and CDR2 YYEKEE (reference sequence). The CDR3 is 15 residues long. The CDR3: CASSPSRDRVNIQYF. In DNA form, the CDR3 reads TGTGCCAGCAGCCCCTCCCGGGACAGGGTAAACATTCAGTACTTC.

This chain uses TRBV28 with TRBJ2-4; 8 nucleotides match TRBD1. The CDR3 runs 15 residues. J was trimmed by 1 base and V by 5 bases; bases with no gene match: 4. Germline V gene lookup returns CDR1 MDHEN and CDR2 SYDVKM. In DNA form, the CDR3 reads TGTGCCAGCAGTGGAGGGACAGGTGCCAAAAACATTCAGTACTTC. Protein: CASSGGTGAKNIQYF.

This clonotype was counted a single time. The chain uses TRBV5-1 and TRBJ1-2; D is perhaps TRBD1 (5 bases). Trimming shortened V by 3 bases and J by 5 bases, and 11 bases separated the two germline ends. CDR1 and CDR2 from the germline V gene are SGHRS and YFSETQ. The CDR3 covers 13 residues. The CDR3 DNA follows: TGCGCCAGCAGCTCAGGGCACCTGTATGGCTACACCTTC. It is translated as CASSSGHLYGYTF.

This clonotype showed up just once. The rearrangement joins TRBV27 to TRBJ2-1; D may be TRBD1 (6 bases). There are 14 residues in the CDR3. V was shortened by 3 bases and J by 6 bases, with 12 bases between the two germline ends. Germline CDR1 and CDR2: MNHEY and SMNVEV (reference sequence). The CDR3 coding sequence is TGTGCCAGCAGTTTCCATCAGGGGCCCAATGAGCAGTTCTTC. Its protein is CASSFHQGPNEQFF.

The chain links TRBV12-3 or TRBV12-4 to TRBJ1-5, with TRBD1 identical over 8 bases. The V segment lost 5 bases and the J segment 4 bases; nucleotides outside the gene matches: 7. The CDR3 runs to 15 residues. CDR3 sequence: CASSGQGRRNQPQHF. CDR3 nucleotides: TGTGCCAGCAGTGGACAGGGTAGGAGGAATCAGCCCCAGCATTTT.

The chain has TRBV4-3 and TRBJ2-7; D is unclear. The V gene lost 4 bases and the J gene lost 9 bases, with 7 bases spanning the gap. The CDR3 contains 10 residues. Per germline, CDR1 LGHNA and CDR2 YSLEER. CDR3 loop: CASSPPVQYF. CDR3 coding DNA: TGCGCCAGCAGCCCGCCCGTGCAGTACTTC.

V gene TRBV11-2 combines with J gene TRBJ2-6; 7 positions agree with TRBD2. The CDR3 sequence is 18 residues long. The germline CDR1 and CDR2 sequences are SGHAT and FQNNGV. V trimming: 4 bases; J trimming: 0 bases; junction bases outside the gene matches: 9. The CDR3, as DNA: TGTGCCAGCAGCTCCTCGAAGCGGGGTCCCTCTGGGGCCAACGTCCTGACTTTC. Its protein product is CASSSSKRGPSGANVLTF.

This chain connects TRBV30 to TRBJ2-5, with D perhaps matching TRBD1 or TRBD2 (7 bases each). The CDR3 extends over 13 amino acids. The germline CDR1 and CDR2 sequences are GTSNPN and SVGIG (reference sequence). V was cut by 8 bases and J by 4 bases, with 17 bases left in between. The CDR3 loop reads CATGEGTIETQYF. The CDR3, as DNA: TGTGCCACAGGGGAGGGGACTATAGAGACCCAGTACTTC. The full variable domain, its missing parts supplied by reference TRBV30 and TRBJ2-5, is SQTIHQWPATLVQPVGSPLSLECTVEGTSNPNLYWYRQAAGRGLQLLFYSVGIGQISSEVPQNLSASRPQDRQFILSSKKLLLSDSGFYLCATGEGTIETQYFGPGTRLLVL.

This clonotype occurred once. The chain is built from TRBV14 and TRBJ2-3; no definite D call. Trimming removed 4 bases from V and 6 bases from J, with 8 bases in between. Germline V CDR1 and CDR2: SGHDN, FVKESK. CDR3 length: 12 amino acids. Here the CDR3 reads CASSRRDDTQYF. In DNA, the CDR3 is TGTGCCAGCAGCCGTCGAGACGATACGCAGTATTTT.